This TCR beta chain was captured by sequencing in a study of T cell repertoires in cytomegalovirus infection. Study in general: Shared public TCR beta signatures pointed to both CMV infection and a matching HLA type.

Germline CDR1 and CDR2: MNHEY and SVGAGI. Losses at the gene ends were 8 bases for V and 5 bases for J; bases not matched to a gene: 9. The CDR3 extends over 14 amino acids. Study-level points and caveats: Predominance within the ex vivo response was attributable to HLA-C-restricted CMV-specific TCR beta clonotypes.

As regards this clonotype: Its antigen is currently unknown.

A single record per CDR3 protein comes from TCRdb applying MiXCR to the reads. This table holds more than 200,000 distinct CDR3 sequences, approximately 8.3% found once. The TCR sequence derives from a human donor in good health (CMV status not recorded). Some clones in this sample may be carry-over from other donors' samples. The chain links TRBV6-5 to TRBJ2-1, with 7 nucleotides matching TRBD2. Sequencing was done on a sample of PBMCs. The CDR3 here is CASHEGGSHNEQFF. DNA of the CDR3: TGTGCCAGCCACGAGGGCGGGAGCCACAATGAGCAGTTCTTC.